The rows below give T cell receptor beta chains drawn from one sample of a study of cytomegalovirus exposure and HLA in healthy donors. Profiling relied on immunoSEQ multiplex PCR, and the TCRdb table lists in-frame clones only, not all of them. Seen here are tens of thousands of clones, about half observed once, and the top ten hold 6.2%. The sample was PBMCs. These receptors were collected from a woman aged 35 to 49 in good health and CMV-seropositive. CDR3s include the opening cysteine and the closing phenylalanine or tryptophan. The order of the fields is J gene, V gene, D gene, clone size, CDR3 DNA, CDR3 protein. A D gene is named only where the DNA matches it firmly. The listing skips clone size in some rows; elsewhere it reads once, few, many or a size class.

TRBJ1-1,TRBV18,NA,NA,TGTGCCAGCTCAGATTATACAGGGCCCACTGAAGCTTTCTTT,CASSDYTGPTEAFF
TRBJ1-2,TRBV19,TRBD1,NA,TGTGCCAGTAGTAGCCTGCAGGGGGGCGGCGGCTACACCTTC,CASSSLQGGGGYTF
TRBJ2-1,TRBV4-2,NA,NA,TGTGCCAGCAGCCTCGGGGTTATCAACTCCTACAATGAGCAGTTCTTC,CASSLGVINSYNEQFF
TRBJ1-5,TRBV4-1,TRBD1,NA,TGCGCCAGCAGCCACGGCACCGGGACAGAGAATCAGCCCCAGCATTTT,CASSHGTGTENQPQHF
TRBJ1-2,TRBV5-1,TRBD1,NA,TGCGCCAGCAGCTTGGTACAGGGGAATTATGGCTACACCTTC,CASSLVQGNYGYTF
TRBJ1-5,TRBV6-5,TRBD1,NA,TGTGCCAGCAGTTACTCGGGACAGGGGGCGCAGCCCCAGCATTTT,CASSYSGQGAQPQHF
TRBJ1-4,TRBV28,TRBD1,NA,TGTGCCAGCAGAAAAACAGGGGGCGGTTGGGAAAAACTGTTTTTT,CASRKTGGGWEKLFF
TRBJ1-5,TRBV2,NA,few,TGTGCCAGCAGTGAAGTTGGGGGAGGTCAGCCCCAGCATTTT,CASSEVGGGQPQHF
TRBJ2-1,TRBV15,NA,NA,TGTGCCACCAGCAAACAGGGATTGGTCAATGAGCAGTTCTTC,CATSKQGLVNEQFF
TRBJ2-3,TRBV6-5,TRBD1,few,TGTGCCAGCAGTTACAGGGGGCCGTCTGATACGCAGTATTTT,CASSYRGPSDTQYF
TRBJ1-6,TRBV4-1,TRBD1,NA,TGCGCCAGCAGCCCAAGATACCGGGACAGAAATTCACCCCTCCACTTT,CASSPRYRDRNSPLHF
TRBJ1-2,TRBV4-1,NA,once,TGCGCCAGCAGCCAGGCGTGGGGCGACTACACCTTC,CASSQAWGDYTF
TRBJ1-1,TRBV11-2,NA,NA,TGTGCCAGCAGCTTAGGACTCACGACGGCGGCTTTCTTT,CASSLGLTTAAFF
TRBJ2-3,TRBV10-3,NA,NA,TGTGCCATCAGGGAAGACAGGTCTCGCAGCACAGATACGCAGTATTTT,CAIREDRSRSTDTQYF
TRBJ1-1,TRBV7-9,TRBD1,NA,TGTGCCAGCAGCCAGGACAGGGGCTCGGGGGGTGGTGAAGCTTTCTTT,CASSQDRGSGGGEAFF
TRBJ1-2,TRBV19,NA,NA,TGTGCCAGTAGTTCCTTCGGCTACACCTTC,CASSSFGYTF
TRBJ2-7,TRBV6-1,TRBD1,NA,TGTGCCATCCGACCGACAGGGAATAGCGACGAGCAGTACTTC,CAIRPTGNSDEQYF
TRBJ2-2,TRBV10-3,NA,few,TGTGCCATCAGTGAGTCCCGGGGAATGGACACCGGGGAGCTGTTTTTT,CAISESRGMDTGELFF
TRBJ2-7,TRBV5-6,NA,NA,TGTGCCAGCAGCAAGCCCGGTTACGAGCAGTACTTC,CASSKPGYEQYF
TRBJ2-7,TRBV6-6,NA,NA,TGTGCCAGCAGTTACTCGGCAGATAGCTCCTACGAGCAGTACTTC,CASSYSADSSYEQYF
TRBJ2-2,TRBV12-5,NA,NA,TGTGCTAGTGCCACCCTCTCCGGGGCCGGGGAGCTGTTTTTT,CASATLSGAGELFF
TRBJ1-2,TRBV7-2,NA,few,TGTGCCAGCAGACTAAACAGGGAGGGAGGCTACACCTTC,CASRLNREGGYTF
TRBJ1-1,TRBV28,NA,once,TGTGCCAGCAGTTTATGGGTTACACGGAAGGGGATGGCTGAAGCTTTCTTT,CASSLWVTRKGMAEAFF
TRBJ2-7,TRBV28,TRBD2,NA,TGTGCCTCCTTTGCGGGGGATACCTACGAGCAGTACTTC,CASFAGDTYEQYF
TRBJ1-4,TRBV5-6,TRBD1,medium-sized,TGTGCCAGCAGCTTCCAGACAGGGACTGAAAAACTGTTTTTT,CASSFQTGTEKLFF
TRBJ1-5,TRBV7-6,NA,NA,TGTGCCAGCAGCTTAGGCGCAGGCGTTGGCAATCAACCCCAGCATTTT,CASSLGAGVGNQPQHF
TRBJ1-1,TRBV6-6,TRBD1,NA,TGTGCCAGCAGACAGACAGGGCCTGAAGCTTTCTTT,CASRQTGPEAFF
TRBJ1-1,TRBV5-1,TRBD1,few,TGCGCCAGCAGCTTGACGGACAGGGCTCACACTGAAGCTTTCTTT,CASSLTDRAHTEAFF
TRBJ2-7,TRBV7-8,TRBD1,NA,TGTGCCAGCGGACCCCAGACAGGGTGGGGACGGCCTTACGAGCAGTACTTC,CASGPQTGWGRPYEQYF
TRBJ2-5,TRBV19,NA,NA,TGTGCCAGTAGTTTAGGACTAAAAGAGACCCAGTACTTC,CASSLGLKETQYF
TRBJ2-5,TRBV6-1,NA,few,TGTGCCAGCAGTGAATCCGGGGGTGGCAGGGGGACGGAGACCCAGTACTTC,CASSESGGGRGTETQYF
TRBJ1-2,TRBV28,TRBD1,NA,TGTGCCAGCAGCCTCAGACAGGGGGACTATGGCTACACCTTC,CASSLRQGDYGYTF
TRBJ2-7,TRBV6-5,NA,few,TGTGCCAGCAGTTACTCCGGTAATTTCTACGAGCAGTACTTC,CASSYSGNFYEQYF
TRBJ2-7,TRBV7-8,NA,NA,TGTGCCAGCAGCCTAAACGCGCAGGGTCGTGAGCAGTACTTC,CASSLNAQGREQYF
TRBJ1-2,TRBV12-5,NA,few,TGTGCTAGTGGTTTGGGCACAGGGTGGCATGGCTACACCTTC,CASGLGTGWHGYTF
TRBJ1-4,TRBV5-1,TRBD1,NA,TGCGCCAGCAGCGAATACAGGGGGACCTCTGATGAAAAACTGTTTTTT,CASSEYRGTSDEKLFF
TRBJ2-7,TRBV7-8,TRBD2,NA,TGTGCCAGCAGCTGGAAGACCGGGACTAGCGGGGGGAGGGGAGAGCAGTACTTC,CASSWKTGTSGGRGEQYF
TRBJ2-2,TRBV5-1,TRBD1,medium-sized,TGCGCCAGCGGGGCCCGGGACAGGGGCGGGGAGCTGTTTTTT,CASGARDRGGELFF
TRBJ2-4,TRBV4-2,NA,NA,TGTGCCAGCAGCGCTAAGGGTATAGCGGAAAACATTCAGTACTTC,CASSAKGIAENIQYF
TRBJ2-1,TRBV7-2,TRBD2,few,TGTGCCAGCAGCTTAGGTCTAGCGGGAAACAATGAGCAGTTCTTC,CASSLGLAGNNEQFF
TRBJ1-1,TRBV5-1,NA,NA,TGCGCCAGCAGCCTCCCGGGGAGAATGAACACTGAAGCTTTCTTT,CASSLPGRMNTEAFF
TRBJ2-1,TRBV12-5,NA,few,TGTGCTAGTGGTTTGGTACTCCCAGGATGGACCTACAATGAGCAGTTCTTC,CASGLVLPGWTYNEQFF
TRBJ2-7,TRBV13,TRBD2,few,TGTGCCAGCAGCCAGCAGGGACTAGCGGGCTGGGGCGAGCAGTACTTC,CASSQQGLAGWGEQYF
TRBJ1-1,TRBV19,NA,NA,TGTGCCAGTAGTCCCAAACCGGGGGGAACTGAAGCTTTCTTT,CASSPKPGGTEAFF
TRBJ2-5,TRBV12-5,TRBD2,NA,TGTGCTAGTGGTTTGTCCCTTAGCGGGGGGGCCGGAGAGACCCAGTACTTC,CASGLSLSGGAGETQYF
TRBJ1-6,TRBV19,NA,few,TGTGCCAGTATGTTATCCCTACGTAATTCACCCCTCCACTTT,CASMLSLRNSPLHF
TRBJ2-5,TRBV28,NA,NA,TGTGCCAGCAGTTTATTAACAGGGTTGTACCAAGAGACCCAGTACTTC,CASSLLTGLYQETQYF
TRBJ2-7,TRBV7-7,TRBD1,few,TGTGCCAGCAGCCCGGGACAGGGGAACTACGAGCAGTACTTC,CASSPGQGNYEQYF
TRBJ2-3,TRBV29-1,NA,NA,TGCAGCGTTGTGCGAGAAAATACGCAGTATTTT,CSVVRENTQYF
TRBJ1-2,TRBV18,TRBD1,NA,TGTGCCAGCTCACCAGATAGGACAGGGAGCGGCTACACCTTC,CASSPDRTGSGYTF
TRBJ2-3,TRBV7-2,TRBD2,NA,TGTGCCAGCAGCTTAAGGGCCCTAGCGGGGGACGTAGATACGCAGTATTTT,CASSLRALAGDVDTQYF
TRBJ1-3,TRBV4-2,NA,NA,TGTGCCAGCAGCCAAGAGAGCCTCTCTGGAAACACCATATATTTT,CASSQESLSGNTIYF
TRBJ1-1,TRBV2,NA,NA,TGTGCCAGCAGTGAAGGGCAGTTGCTCGAAGCTTTCTTT,CASSEGQLLEAFF